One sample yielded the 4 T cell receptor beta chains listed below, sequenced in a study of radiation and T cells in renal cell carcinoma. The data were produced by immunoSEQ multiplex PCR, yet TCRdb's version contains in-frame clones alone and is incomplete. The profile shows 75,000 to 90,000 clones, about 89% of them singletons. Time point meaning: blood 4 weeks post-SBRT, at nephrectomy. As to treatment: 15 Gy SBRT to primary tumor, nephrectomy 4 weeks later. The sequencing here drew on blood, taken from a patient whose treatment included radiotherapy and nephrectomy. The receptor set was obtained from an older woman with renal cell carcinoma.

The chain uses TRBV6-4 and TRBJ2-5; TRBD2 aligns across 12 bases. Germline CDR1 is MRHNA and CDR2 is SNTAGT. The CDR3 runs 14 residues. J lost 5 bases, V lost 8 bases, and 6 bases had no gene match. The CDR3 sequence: CASGASGGAETQYF. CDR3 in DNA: TGTGCCAGCGGTGCTAGCGGGGGGGCGGAGACCCAGTACTTC.

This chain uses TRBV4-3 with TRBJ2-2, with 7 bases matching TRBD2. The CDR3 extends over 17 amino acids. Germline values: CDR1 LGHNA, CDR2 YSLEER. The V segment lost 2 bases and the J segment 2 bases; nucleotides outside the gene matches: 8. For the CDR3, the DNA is TGCGCCAGCAGCCAATCGTTCTCTAGCGGCAACACCGGGGAGCTGTTTTTT. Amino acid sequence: CASSQSFSSGNTGELFF.

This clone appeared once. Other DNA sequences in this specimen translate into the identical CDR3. The DNA of the CDR3 is TGTGCCTGGAGTCTTCCGGGTACAGGGAATTCACCCCTCCACTTT. As protein: CAWSLPGTGNSPLHF. The gene calls are TRBV30 and TRBJ1-6; tentatively, D is TRBD1 (6 bases). The V gene's germline CDR1 is GTSNPN and CDR2 SVGIG (reference sequence). V dropped 2 bases and J dropped 7 bases, with 15 bases sitting between them. This CDR3 contains 15 residues.

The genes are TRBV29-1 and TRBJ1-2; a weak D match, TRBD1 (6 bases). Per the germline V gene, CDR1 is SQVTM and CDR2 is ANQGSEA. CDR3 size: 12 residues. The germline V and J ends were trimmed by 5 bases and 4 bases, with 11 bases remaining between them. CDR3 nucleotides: TGCAGCGTTATCGGGGGCGGCTATGGCTACACCTTC. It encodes CSVIGGGYGYTF.